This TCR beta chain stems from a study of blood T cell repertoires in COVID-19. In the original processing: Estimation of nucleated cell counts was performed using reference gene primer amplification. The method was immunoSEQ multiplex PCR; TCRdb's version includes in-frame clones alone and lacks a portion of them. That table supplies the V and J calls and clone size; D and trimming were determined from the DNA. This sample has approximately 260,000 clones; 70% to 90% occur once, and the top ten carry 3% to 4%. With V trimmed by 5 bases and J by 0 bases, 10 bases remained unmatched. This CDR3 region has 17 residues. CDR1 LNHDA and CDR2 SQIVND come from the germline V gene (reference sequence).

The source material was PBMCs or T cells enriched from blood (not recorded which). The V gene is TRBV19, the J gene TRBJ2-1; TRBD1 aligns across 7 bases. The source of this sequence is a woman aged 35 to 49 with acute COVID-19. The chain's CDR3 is CASSPRDWDSSYNEQFF. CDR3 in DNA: TGTGCCAGTAGTCCCCGTGACTGGGACAGCTCCTACAATGAGCAGTTCTTC.